This record looks at one TCR beta chain sequence and its context. Its antigen remains unidentified. The sample is drawn from a study of CXCR3-negative and CXCR3-positive naive CD8 T cells. Germline CDR1 reads SEHNR; CDR2 reads FQNEAQ (reference sequence). The CDR3 covers 11 residues. Study-level findings and limits: Unlike memory cells, which differed, naive CXCR3-negative and CXCR3-positive cells had similar TRBV-TRBJ usage. CXCR3-positive naive cells carried more hydrophobic TRB CDR3s than CXCR3-negative naive cells did.

Libraries were UMI-labeled 5' RACE TRB cDNA. TCRdb reanalyzed the 5' RACE reads, giving one entry per CDR3 protein sequence and no DNA. In total, the table holds under 150,000 distinct CDR3 sequences. Sequenced input: naive CXCR3+ CD8+ T cells from blood. Sample subset: CD45RO-CCR7+CD27+CD95- naive CD8+ T cells expressing CXCR3 (TNR3+). The TCR comes from a human donor in good health. Some clones in this sample may be carry-over from other donors' samples. The V and J genes are TRBV7-9 and TRBJ1-3. The CDR3 protein is CASRGGNTIYF.